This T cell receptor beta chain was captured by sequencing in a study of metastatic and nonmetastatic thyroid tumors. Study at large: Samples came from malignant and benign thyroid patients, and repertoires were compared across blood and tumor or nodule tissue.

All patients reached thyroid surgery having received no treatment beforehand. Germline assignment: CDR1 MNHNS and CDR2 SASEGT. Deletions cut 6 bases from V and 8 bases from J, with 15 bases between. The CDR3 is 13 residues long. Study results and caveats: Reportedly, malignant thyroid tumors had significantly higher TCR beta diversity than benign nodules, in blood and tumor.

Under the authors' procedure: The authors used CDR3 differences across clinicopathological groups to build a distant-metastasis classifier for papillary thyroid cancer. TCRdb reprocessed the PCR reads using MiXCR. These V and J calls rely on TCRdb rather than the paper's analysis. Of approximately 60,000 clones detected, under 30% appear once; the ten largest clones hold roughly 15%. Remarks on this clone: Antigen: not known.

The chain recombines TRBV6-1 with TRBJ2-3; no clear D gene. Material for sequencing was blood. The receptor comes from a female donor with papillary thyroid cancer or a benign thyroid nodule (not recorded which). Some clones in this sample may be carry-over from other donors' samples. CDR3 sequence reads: CASRAPVWGTQYF. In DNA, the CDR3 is TGTGCCAGCAGGGCACCCGTTTGGGGTACGCAGTATTTT.